This TCR beta chain was sequenced during a study of radiotherapy plus CTLA-4 blockade in lung cancer. The method was immunoSEQ multiplex PCR; TCRdb's version includes in-frame clones alone and lacks a portion of them. Among tens of thousands of clones listed, about 80% were seen once. The TCR sequence derives from a human donor with non-small cell lung cancer who had a complete response to radiotherapy plus ipilimumab. The material was peripheral blood, obtained from a patient treated with radiotherapy plus ipilimumab.

CDR3 region: CASSPGTSLEQYV. DNA for the CDR3: TGTGCCAGCTCACCGGGGACATCGCTCGAGCAGTACGTC. The gene calls are TRBV18 and TRBJ2-7; the D gene is possibly TRBD1 (6 bases). The V end lost 3 bases, the J end lost 6 bases, and 12 bases lay between the germline ends. This CDR3 region has 13 residues. Looked up from germline, CDR1 is KGHSH and CDR2 is LQKENI.